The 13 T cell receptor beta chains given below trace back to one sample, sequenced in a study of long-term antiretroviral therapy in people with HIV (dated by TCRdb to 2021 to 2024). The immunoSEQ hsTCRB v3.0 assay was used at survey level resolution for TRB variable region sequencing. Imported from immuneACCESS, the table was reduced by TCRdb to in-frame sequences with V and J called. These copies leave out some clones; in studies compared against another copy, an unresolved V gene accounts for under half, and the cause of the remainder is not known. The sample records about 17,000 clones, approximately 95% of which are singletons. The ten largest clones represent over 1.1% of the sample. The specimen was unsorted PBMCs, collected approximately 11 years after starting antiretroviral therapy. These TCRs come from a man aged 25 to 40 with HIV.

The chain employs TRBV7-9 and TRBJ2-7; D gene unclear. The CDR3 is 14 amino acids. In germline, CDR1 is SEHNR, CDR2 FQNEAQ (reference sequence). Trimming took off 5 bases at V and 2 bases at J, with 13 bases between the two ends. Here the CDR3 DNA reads TGTGCCAGCAGCCCGCGTTATGAAACCTACGAGCAGTACTTC. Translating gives CASSPRYETYEQYF.

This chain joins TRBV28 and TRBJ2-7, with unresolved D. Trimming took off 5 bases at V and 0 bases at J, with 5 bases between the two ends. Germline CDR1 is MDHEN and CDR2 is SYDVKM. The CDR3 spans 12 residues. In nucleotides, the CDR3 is TGTGCCAGCAGTAGTCACTCCTACGAGCAGTACTTC. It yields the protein CASSSHSYEQYF.

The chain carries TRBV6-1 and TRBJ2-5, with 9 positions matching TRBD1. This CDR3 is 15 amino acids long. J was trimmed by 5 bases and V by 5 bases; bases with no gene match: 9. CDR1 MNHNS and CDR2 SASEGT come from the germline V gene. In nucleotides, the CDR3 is TGTGCCAGCAGTCGCGCACAGGGGGCTACCGAGACCCAGTACTTC. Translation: CASSRAQGATETQYF.

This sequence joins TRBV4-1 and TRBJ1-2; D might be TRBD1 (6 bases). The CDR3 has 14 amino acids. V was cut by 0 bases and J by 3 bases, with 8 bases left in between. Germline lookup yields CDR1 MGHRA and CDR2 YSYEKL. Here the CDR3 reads CASSQEAGDYGYTF. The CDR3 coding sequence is TGCGCCAGCAGCCAAGAAGCAGGGGACTATGGCTACACCTTC.

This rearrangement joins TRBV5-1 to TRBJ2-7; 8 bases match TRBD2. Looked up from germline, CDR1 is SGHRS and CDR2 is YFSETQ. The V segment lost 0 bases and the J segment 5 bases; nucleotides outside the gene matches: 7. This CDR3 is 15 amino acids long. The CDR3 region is CASSLDGGGYNEQYF. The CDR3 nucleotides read TGCGCCAGCAGCTTGGACGGCGGGGGGTATAACGAGCAGTACTTC.

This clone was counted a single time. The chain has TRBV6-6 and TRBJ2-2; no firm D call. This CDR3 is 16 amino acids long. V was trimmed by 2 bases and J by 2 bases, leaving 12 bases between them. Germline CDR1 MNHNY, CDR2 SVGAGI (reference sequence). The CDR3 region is CASSYGGGHNTGELFF. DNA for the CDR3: TGTGCCAGCAGTTACGGTGGTGGGCATAACACCGGGGAGCTGTTTTTT.

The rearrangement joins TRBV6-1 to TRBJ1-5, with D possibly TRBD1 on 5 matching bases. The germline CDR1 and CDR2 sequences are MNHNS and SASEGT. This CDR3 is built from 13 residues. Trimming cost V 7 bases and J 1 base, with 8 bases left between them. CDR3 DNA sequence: TGTGCCAGCACCGGGGGGAGCAATCAGCCCCAGCATTTT. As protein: CASTGGSNQPQHF.

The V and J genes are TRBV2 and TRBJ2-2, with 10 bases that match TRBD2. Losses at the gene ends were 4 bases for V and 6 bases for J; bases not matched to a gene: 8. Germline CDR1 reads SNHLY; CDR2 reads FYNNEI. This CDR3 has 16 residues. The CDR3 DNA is TGTGCCAGCAGTGCCGGGACTAGCGTATCCCCCGGGGAGCTGTTTTTT. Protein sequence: CASSAGTSVSPGELFF.

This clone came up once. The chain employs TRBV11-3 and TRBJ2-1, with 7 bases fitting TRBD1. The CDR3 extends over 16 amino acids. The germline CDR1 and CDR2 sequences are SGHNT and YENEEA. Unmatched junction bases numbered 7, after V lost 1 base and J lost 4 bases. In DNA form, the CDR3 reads TGTGCCAGCAGCTTAGGACTACAGGGGCCGTACAATGAGCAGTTCTTC. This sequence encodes CASSLGLQGPYNEQFF.

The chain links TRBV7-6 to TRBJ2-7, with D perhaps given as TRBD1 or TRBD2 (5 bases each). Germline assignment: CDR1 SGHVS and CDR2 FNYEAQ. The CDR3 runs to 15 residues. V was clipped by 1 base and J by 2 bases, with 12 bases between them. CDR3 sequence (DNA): TGTGCCAGCAGCTTAGTCTCGGGACGACCCTACGAGCAGTACTTC. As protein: CASSLVSGRPYEQYF.

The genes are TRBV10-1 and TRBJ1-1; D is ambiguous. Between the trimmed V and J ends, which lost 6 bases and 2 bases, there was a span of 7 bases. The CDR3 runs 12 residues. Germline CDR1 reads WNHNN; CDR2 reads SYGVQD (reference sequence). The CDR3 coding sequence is TGCGCCAGCAGCCGAGACAACACTGAAGCTTTCTTT. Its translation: CASSRDNTEAFF.

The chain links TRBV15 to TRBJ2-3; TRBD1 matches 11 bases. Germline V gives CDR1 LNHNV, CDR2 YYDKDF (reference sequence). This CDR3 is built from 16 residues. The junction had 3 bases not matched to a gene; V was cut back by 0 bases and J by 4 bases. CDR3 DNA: TGTGCCACCAGCAGAGAATCGGGACAGGGGGCAGATACGCAGTATTTT. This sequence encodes CATSRESGQGADTQYF.

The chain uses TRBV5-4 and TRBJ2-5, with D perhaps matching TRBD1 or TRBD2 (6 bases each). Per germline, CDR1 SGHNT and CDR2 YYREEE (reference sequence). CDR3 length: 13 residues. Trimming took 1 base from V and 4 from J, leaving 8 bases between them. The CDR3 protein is CASSLKGGETQYF. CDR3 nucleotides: TGTGCCAGCAGCTTGAAGGGGGGAGAGACCCAGTACTTC.